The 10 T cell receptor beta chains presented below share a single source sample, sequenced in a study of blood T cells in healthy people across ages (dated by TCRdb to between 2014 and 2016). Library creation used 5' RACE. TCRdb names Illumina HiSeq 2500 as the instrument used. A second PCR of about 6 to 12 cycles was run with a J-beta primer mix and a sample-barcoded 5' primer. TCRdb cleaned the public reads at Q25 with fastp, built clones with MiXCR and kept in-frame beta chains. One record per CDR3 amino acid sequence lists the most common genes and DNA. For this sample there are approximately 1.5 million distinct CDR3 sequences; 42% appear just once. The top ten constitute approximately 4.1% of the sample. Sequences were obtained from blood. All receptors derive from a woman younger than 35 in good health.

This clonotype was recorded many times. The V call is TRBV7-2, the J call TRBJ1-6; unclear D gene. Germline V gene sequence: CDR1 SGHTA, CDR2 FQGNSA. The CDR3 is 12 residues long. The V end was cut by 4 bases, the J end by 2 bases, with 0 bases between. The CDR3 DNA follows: TGTGCCAGCAGCTCCTATAATTCACCCCTCCACTTT. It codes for CASSSYNSPLHF.

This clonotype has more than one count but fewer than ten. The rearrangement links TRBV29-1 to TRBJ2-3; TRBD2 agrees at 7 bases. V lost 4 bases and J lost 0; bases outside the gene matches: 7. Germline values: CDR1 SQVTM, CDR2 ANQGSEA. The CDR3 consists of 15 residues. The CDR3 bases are TGCAGCGTTGGAGAGCGGGGAGGCAGCACAGATACGCAGTATTTT. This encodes CSVGERGGSTDTQYF.

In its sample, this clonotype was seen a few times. CDR3: CASSLDTYTGELFF. DNA of the CDR3: TGTGCCAGCAGCCTAGACACTTACACCGGGGAGCTGTTTTTT. The rearrangement joins TRBV7-3 to TRBJ2-2; D is uncertain. The CDR3 is 14 amino acids. Trimming removed 5 bases from V and 3 bases from J, with 10 bases in between. The V gene's germline CDR1 is SGHTA and CDR2 FQGTGA.

CDR3 in amino acids: CASSYSTGGTGQPQHF. CDR3 bases: TGTGCCAGCAGTTACTCGACAGGGGGCACTGGGCAGCCCCAGCATTTT. The chain has TRBV6-6 and TRBJ1-5, with TRBD1 identical over 10 bases. Germline V gene sequence: CDR1 MNHNY, CDR2 SVGAGI (reference sequence). Trimming cost V 0 bases and J 7 bases; bases outside gene matches: 6. There are 16 residues in the CDR3.

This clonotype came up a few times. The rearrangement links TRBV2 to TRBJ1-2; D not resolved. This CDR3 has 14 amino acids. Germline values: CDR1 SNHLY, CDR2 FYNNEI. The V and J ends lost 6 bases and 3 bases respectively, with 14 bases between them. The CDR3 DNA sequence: TGTGCCAGCAGACTCCAAGAGGCCTACTATGGCTACACCTTC. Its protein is CASRLQEAYYGYTF.

The DNA for the CDR3 is TGTGCCAGTAGGATTCGACTAGCGGGGGAATATAATGAGCAGTTCTTC. It yields the protein CASRIRLAGEYNEQFF. The gene calls are TRBV19 and TRBJ2-1; 12 bases line up with TRBD2. Trimming cost V 6 bases and J 7 bases; bases outside gene matches: 10. The CDR3 is 16 amino acids. Germline V CDR1 and CDR2: LNHDA, SQIVND (reference sequence). The full variable domain, with the rest looked up from reference TRBV19 and TRBJ2-1, is DGGITQSPKYLFRKEGQNVTLSCEQNLNHDAMYWYRQDPGQGLRLIYYSQIVNDFQKGDIAEGYSVSREKKESFPLTVTSAQKNPTAFYLCASRIRLAGEYNEQFFGPGTRLTVL.

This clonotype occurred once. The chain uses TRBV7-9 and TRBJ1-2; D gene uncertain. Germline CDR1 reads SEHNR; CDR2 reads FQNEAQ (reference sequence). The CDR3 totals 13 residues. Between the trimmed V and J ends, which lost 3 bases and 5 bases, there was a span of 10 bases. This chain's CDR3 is CASSLAGWYGYTF. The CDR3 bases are TGTGCCAGCAGCTTGGCGGGGTGGTATGGCTACACCTTC.

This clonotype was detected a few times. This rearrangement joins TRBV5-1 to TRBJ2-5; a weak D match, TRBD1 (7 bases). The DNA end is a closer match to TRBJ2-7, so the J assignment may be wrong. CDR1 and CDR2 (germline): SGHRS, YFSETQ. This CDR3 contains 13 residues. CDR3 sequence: CASSWRDSYEQYF. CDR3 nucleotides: TGCGCCAGCAGCTGGCGGGACAGCTACGAGCAGTACTTC.

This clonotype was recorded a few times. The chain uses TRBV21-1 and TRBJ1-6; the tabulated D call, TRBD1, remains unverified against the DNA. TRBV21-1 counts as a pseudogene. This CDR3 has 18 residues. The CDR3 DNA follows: TGTGCCAGCAGCAAAAGGGAGAAAGGGGTCCTCGTTTGTTCACCCCTCCACTTT. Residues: CASSKREKGVLVCSPLHF.

The CDR3, as DNA: TGCAGCGTAGCTCGGACAGGGTCCTACTATGGCTACACCTTC. This translates into CSVARTGSYYGYTF. The rearrangement uses TRBV29-1 and TRBJ1-2, with 8 bases that match TRBD1. Germline CDR1 reads SQVTM; CDR2 reads ANQGSEA. The CDR3 contains 14 residues. Losses at the gene ends were 6 bases for V and 3 bases for J; bases not matched to a gene: 9.